The 20 T cell receptor beta chains given below trace back to one sample, sequenced in a study of Ad26.COV2.S vaccination and SARS-CoV-2 variants. The data were produced by immunoSEQ multiplex PCR, yet TCRdb's version contains in-frame clones alone and is incomplete. Of 300,000 to 350,000 clones listed, 86% are singletons. Treatment given: some 19 received Ad26.COV2.S at low or high dose, single or two shots; 5 received placebo; per-sample allocation not given. Material that was analyzed had been drawn on day 63 after the first vaccine or placebo injection. The material sequenced was peripheral blood, taken in a trial of Ad26.COV2.S vaccine versus placebo. The origin of the receptors is a person aged 18-60 years who received the Ad26.COV2.S COVID-19 vaccine or a placebo.

The rearrangement uses TRBV5-1 and TRBJ1-2; 7 nucleotides align to TRBD1. CDR3 length: 13 amino acids. Germline values: CDR1 SGHRS, CDR2 YFSETQ. V trimming: 0 bases; J trimming: 6 bases; junction bases outside the gene matches: 2. CDR3 coding DNA: TGCGCCAGCAGCTTGGGACAGGGCCATGGCTACACCTTC. This encodes CASSLGQGHGYTF.

The rearrangement links TRBV7-9 to TRBJ1-5, with D tentatively TRBD1 (5 bases). The CDR3 is 13 residues long. Germline assignment: CDR1 SEHNR and CDR2 FQNEAQ (reference sequence). V lost 5 bases and J 4 bases, leaving 9 bases between the germline ends. CDR3 nucleotides: TGTGCCAGCAGCCAGGGTCGTAATCAGCCCCAGCATTTT. Amino acids: CASSQGRNQPQHF.

This rearrangement joins TRBV5-6 to TRBJ2-7, with a possible D match to TRBD2 (6 bases). V shed 1 base and J shed 4 bases, with 15 bases lying between them. Germline CDR1 is SGHDT and CDR2 is YYEEEE. This CDR3 region has 15 residues. CDR3 protein: CASSLSAGNWYEQYF. DNA of the CDR3: TGTGCCAGCAGCTTGTCTGCGGGGAATTGGTACGAGCAGTACTTC.

The chain is built from TRBV27 and TRBJ1-5; D is uncertain. CDR1 and CDR2 (germline): MNHEY, SMNVEV (reference sequence). The CDR3 has 13 residues. Trimming cost V 2 bases and J 5 bases, with 7 bases left between them. CDR3 amino acids: CASSLNTYQPQHF. CDR3 coding DNA: TGTGCCAGCAGTTTAAACACTTATCAGCCCCAGCATTTT.

The V call is TRBV4-2, the J call TRBJ2-3; D unresolved. Germline assignment: CDR1 LGHNA and CDR2 YNFKEQ. The CDR3 contains 16 residues. Trimming took 2 bases from V and 0 from J, leaving 12 bases between them. Written as DNA, the CDR3 is TGTGCCAGCAGCCAACAACAGAGTTCTAGCACAGATACGCAGTATTTT. As protein: CASSQQQSSSTDTQYF.

The chain joins TRBV6-2 or TRBV6-3 to TRBJ1-1; D is possibly TRBD1 (5 bases). This CDR3 comprises 16 residues. Germline CDR1 and CDR2: MNHEY and SVGEGT. V was pared by 4 bases and J by 0 bases, with 15 bases between. The CDR3: CASSSPLGRLNTEAFF. Here the CDR3 DNA reads TGTGCCAGCAGTTCGCCCCTGGGACGGTTGAACACTGAAGCTTTCTTT.

The CDR3 loop reads CASSIWEGSTGELFF. Here the CDR3 DNA reads TGTGCCAGTAGTATATGGGAGGGGAGCACCGGGGAGCTGTTTTTT. The chain has TRBV19 and TRBJ2-2; 7 bases fit TRBD2. The CDR3 contains 15 residues. Germline V gene data show CDR1 as LNHDA and CDR2 as SQIVND (reference sequence). V lost 2 bases to trimming and J lost 4 bases; unmatched junction nucleotides: 4.

The rearrangement uses TRBV10-3 and TRBJ2-1; 8 bases align to TRBD1. J lost 8 bases, V lost 4 bases, and 1 base had no gene match. Per the germline V gene, CDR1 is ENHRY and CDR2 is SYGVKD. The CDR3 is made up of 12 amino acids. Here the CDR3 DNA reads TGTGCCATCAGTGGGGACAGGCATGAGCAGTTCTTC. Amino acid sequence: CAISGDRHEQFF.

The count of this clone is one. This chain links TRBV11-3 with TRBJ1-1; TRBD1 aligns across 8 bases. The CDR3 has 15 residues. Germline CDR1 is SGHNT and CDR2 is YENEEA. V lost 6 bases and J lost 7; bases outside the gene matches: 13. The CDR3 region has the DNA TGTGCCAGCAGTTCTCAGGGACAGGACAATGATGAAGCTTTCTTT. Translated: CASSSQGQDNDEAFF.

The J gene is TRBJ2-1, the V gene TRBV11-2; D gene ambiguous. There are 12 residues in the CDR3. The germline V gene has CDR1 SGHAT and CDR2 FQNNGV. Trimming pared 2 bases from V and 3 bases from J, leaving 2 bases between. The CDR3 loop is CASSLNYNEQFF. As DNA, the CDR3 is TGTGCCAGCAGCTTAAACTACAATGAGCAGTTCTTC.

The chain carries TRBV29-1 and TRBJ2-5; possibly TRBD2 for D (5 bases). Trimming shortened V by 5 bases and J by 3 bases, and 10 bases separated the two germline ends. CDR1 is SQVTM and CDR2 is ANQGSEA in the germline V gene. The CDR3 sequence is 12 residues long. The CDR3 is CSVNGGKETQYF. The CDR3, as DNA: TGCAGCGTTAATGGAGGTAAAGAGACCCAGTACTTC.

The rearrangement uses TRBV7-3 and TRBJ2-3; TRBD2 is a possible D gene (6 bases). The CDR3 sequence is 12 residues long. V was shortened by 5 bases and J by 7 bases, with 10 bases between the two germline ends. Germline values: CDR1 SGHTA, CDR2 FQGTGA. CDR3 DNA: TGTGCCAGCAGCCGGGACTCGTATACGCAGTATTTT. Amino acids: CASSRDSYTQYF. Based on the CDR3 plus reference TRBV7-3 and TRBJ2-3, the full variable domain is GAGVSQTPSNKVTEKGKYVELRCDPISGHTALYWYRQSLGQGPEFLIYFQGTGAADDSGLPNDRFFAVRPEGSVSTLKIQRTERGDSAVYLCASSRDSYTQYFGPGTRLTVL.

This clone was found once. The genes are TRBV7-8 and TRBJ2-1; 16 positions agree with TRBD2. CDR3 length equals 23 residues. J was trimmed by 2 bases and V by 5 bases; bases with no gene match: 21. Germline V gives CDR1 SGHVS, CDR2 FQNEAQ. The CDR3 DNA sequence: TGTGCCAGCAGCCTCCGGTGGACTCATGCGGGACTAGCGGGGGGGCTGACCTACAATGAGCAGTTCTTC. Its protein is CASSLRWTHAGLAGGLTYNEQFF.

V and J are TRBV7-2 and TRBJ2-2; no reliable D call. Trimming cost V 5 bases and J 5 bases, with 15 bases left between them. The CDR3 contains 15 residues. Germline V gives CDR1 SGHTA, CDR2 FQGNSA. The DNA of the CDR3 is TGTGCCAGCAGCCCGCAGAGTAGTCCGACCGGGGAGCTGTTTTTT. Protein product: CASSPQSSPTGELFF.

This chain uses TRBV10-3 with TRBJ2-7; 7 nucleotides line up with TRBD1. Looked up from germline, CDR1 is ENHRY and CDR2 is SYGVKD. CDR3 length: 11 residues. The trim removed 10 bases at V and 2 bases at J, leaving 2 bases unmatched. This CDR3 reads CATGQAYEQYF. The CDR3 nucleotides read TGTGCCACCGGACAGGCCTACGAGCAGTACTTC.

The chain employs TRBV11-2 and TRBJ1-6; D remains unclear. Germline V CDR1 and CDR2: SGHAT, FQNNGV. Trimming took off 3 bases at V and 5 bases at J, with 23 bases between the two ends. This CDR3 region has 19 residues. The CDR3 sequence is CASSFITGSGLGHNSPLHF. In nucleotides, the CDR3 is TGTGCCAGCAGCTTCATAACGGGGTCGGGGTTAGGGCATAATTCACCCCTCCACTTT.

The V call is TRBV7-8, the J call TRBJ2-5; TRBD2 might be the D (7 bases). Germline V gives CDR1 SGHVS, CDR2 FQNEAQ. The CDR3 spans 16 residues. The V and J ends lost 7 bases and 5 bases respectively, with 23 bases between them. DNA for the CDR3: TGTGCCAGCACTCTACGGGGGGACACAAAGGGGGAGACCCAGTACTTC. Amino acid sequence: CASTLRGDTKGETQYF.

The chain couples TRBV11-2 to TRBJ1-6; no clear D gene. V gave up 2 bases and J gave up 6 bases, with 11 bases separating them. Germline lookup yields CDR1 SGHAT and CDR2 FQNNGV. This CDR3 is 15 amino acids long. CDR3 in DNA: TGTGCCAGCAGCTTAAGGTGGTCCACTAATTCACCCCTCCACTTT. This sequence encodes CASSLRWSTNSPLHF.

The chain uses TRBV6-5 and TRBJ2-2; tentatively, D is TRBD1 (5 bases). The CDR3 length is 15 residues. The V gene's germline CDR1 is MNHEY and CDR2 SVGAGI. V was shortened by 2 bases and J by 4 bases, with 11 bases between the two germline ends. The CDR3 loop is CASSYAVDSTGELFF. The CDR3 nucleotides read TGTGCCAGCAGTTACGCCGTCGACAGCACCGGGGAGCTGTTTTTT.

V is TRBV5-6 and J is TRBJ1-2; TRBD1 matches 10 bases. The CDR3 contains 16 residues. V gave up 2 bases and J gave up 5 bases; unmatched junction bases: 9. CDR1 SGHDT and CDR2 YYEEEE come from the germline V gene. As DNA, the CDR3 is TGTGCCAGCAGCTTTGTAATGTGGGACAGGGGATATGGCTACACCTTC. It translates to CASSFVMWDRGYGYTF. Using reference TRBV5-6 and TRBJ1-2 for the parts outside the CDR3, the full variable domain is DAGVTQSPTHLIKTRGQQVTLRCSPKSGHDTVSWYQQALGQGPQFIFQYYEEEERQRGNFPDRFSGHQFPNYSSELNVNALLLGDSALYLCASSFVMWDRGYGYTFGSGTRLTVV.